This T cell receptor (beta chain) was captured in a study of shared clonotypes between healthy human individuals. Study-wide results and limits: Relative to clonotypes present in all four donors, those not shared had lower generation probabilities.

This clone was detected only once. What it binds is not known. The same CDR3 arises from other DNA sequences in this sample as well. Only in-frame clones appear in the TCRdb table, and some are missing; sequencing was by immunoSEQ multiplex PCR. The table shows 2 million to 3 million clones, with 80% to 95% occurring only once. CDR1 is SGDLS and CDR2 is YYNGEE in the germline V gene. The CDR3 totals 14 residues. The trim removed 0 bases at V and 3 bases at J, leaving 2 bases unmatched. The chain recombines TRBV9 with TRBJ2-7, with TRBD1 identical over 8 bases. Sequencing was carried out using naive CD4+ T cells from PBMCs. Stated subset: CD45RA+ positively selected. The clonotype originates from a man younger than 30 in good health. Some clones in this sample may be carry-over from other donors' samples. CDR3 protein: CASSVGDRGYEQYF. The CDR3 DNA sequence: TGTGCCAGCAGCGTAGGAGACAGGGGCTACGAGCAGTACTTC.